The clone carrying this T cell receptor beta chain turned up a few times. Its antigen is undetermined. These data originate in a study of read filtering for tumor transcriptome and immune sequencing. About the study: Eight or nine patients were R-ISS I, approximately 15 were R-ISS II, about seven were R-ISS III.

Molecular barcoded adaptors covering alpha/delta and beta/gamma chains were used on 400 ng RNA. Using its own MiXCR run on the reads, TCRdb lists one record per CDR3 protein. The sample includes about 5,500 distinct CDR3 sequences, around 21% of them seen just once. Study-wide results and limits: The CD138-negative fraction was mixed bone marrow immune cells, not pure T cells.

Every patient had bone marrow sampled while the disease was active. The CDR3 is 14 residues long. After removal of 8 bases from V and 4 bases from J, the junction contained 7 bases not matched to a gene. Germline values: CDR1 SEHNR, CDR2 FQNEAQ (reference sequence). Sequences were obtained from a population of CD138-negative cells sorted from bone marrow. The receptor was derived from a donor over 35 with multiple myeloma. The chain couples TRBV7-9 to TRBJ2-3; 9 nucleotides agree with TRBD2. DNA for the CDR3: TGTGCCAGCCAGGTGATAGCGGGGGCAGATACGCAGTATTTT. This sequence encodes CASQVIAGADTQYF.